This T cell receptor beta chain was sequenced during a study of T cell responses to AZD1222 COVID-19 vaccine. Overall study results and limits: The study found vaccine-associated CD4 TCRs spanning spike, dominant at 160-218 and 743-854. The peak T cell response came first, and repertoires were sampled only after it.

TCRdb's table, derived via immunoSEQ multiplex PCR, lists solely in-frame clones and lacks some. Of 75,000 to 95,000 clones in the sample, roughly nine tenths were seen once. The CDR3 loop spans 17 amino acids. Germline V gives CDR1 GTSNPN, CDR2 SVGIG (reference sequence). V trimming: 4 bases; J trimming: 4 bases; junction bases outside the gene matches: 11. As to this clone: Its antigen remains unidentified.

The V gene is TRBV30, the J gene TRBJ2-2; 11 bases map to TRBD2. The source was peripheral blood, collected on day 0 of AZD1222 vaccination. This clonotype originated in an adult in good health. The CDR3 loop is CAWNRLAGGWGTGELFF. CDR3 sequence (DNA): TGTGCCTGGAATCGGCTAGCGGGGGGTTGGGGCACCGGGGAGCTGTTTTTT.